The sequence of this T cell receptor beta chain was determined in a study of shared clonotypes between healthy human individuals. General study points: Large depth notwithstanding, sorted-subset sequencing proved incomplete by rarefaction.

Of note for this clone: As yet, its antigen is unknown.

Method: immunoSEQ multiplex PCR; TCRdb's copy keeps in-frame clones and lacks some. The data show around 1 million clones, 60% to 85% seen once. Germline CDR1 is LGHNA and CDR2 is YSLEER. Trimming at V came to 2 bases and at J to 2 bases, leaving 3 bases not matched to a gene. The CDR3 consists of 16 residues. Investigators divided CD4+ cells into CD45RA+ naive and CD45RA-negative memory subsets. The source of this sequence is a man aged 18 to 30 in good health. This chain connects TRBV4-3 to TRBJ2-3; 11 bases agree with TRBD1. The sample consisted of memory CD4+ T cells sorted from blood. The subset is: CD45RA-negative fraction. The CDR3: CASSQRTGGYTDTQYF. DNA of the CDR3: TGCGCCAGCAGCCAACGGACAGGGGGCTACACAGATACGCAGTATTTT.